This TCR beta chain was recovered during a study of T cells in Graves' hyperthyroidism and ophthalmopathy. RNA transcripts were the template for amplifying TCR beta CDR3 regions. The TCR CDR3 was amplified in a first-round RT-PCR using the HTBI primer set. Each CDR3 protein is one row after TCRdb ran MiXCR on the multiplex PCR reads. The sample lists about 400,000 distinct CDR3 sequences, over 13% occurring once. Germline-derived CDR1 and CDR2 are SGHAT and FQNNGV. The CDR3 consists of 14 residues. V lost 4 bases and J 4 bases, leaving 14 bases between the germline ends. This clonotype was found many times. Reasons for excluding patients were uncontrolled infection, other autoimmune disease, pregnancy or lactation.

The source of this sequence is a man in his fifties or sixties with Graves' ophthalmopathy. The source material was blood. This rearrangement joins TRBV11-2 to TRBJ2-7; D is perhaps TRBD1 or TRBD2 (5 bases each). The CDR3, as DNA: TGTGCCAGCAGCTCCAGCTCGGGGCTATACGAGCAGTACTTC. It specifies CASSSSSGLYEQYF.